This TCR beta chain was obtained from a study of T cell responses to AZD1222 COVID-19 vaccine. The germline CDR1 and CDR2 sequences are SQVTM and ANQGSEA. This CDR3 is built from 13 residues. V shed 8 bases and J 6 bases; nucleotides not matched to a gene: 8. Details on this clone: What it binds is unknown.

TCRdb's table, derived via immunoSEQ multiplex PCR, lists solely in-frame clones and lacks some. The profile shows 90,000 to 120,000 clones, under 95% of them singletons. General study points: The CD4 TCRs associated with vaccination extended across spike and predominated at 160-218 and 743-854. Only a handful of AZD1222 recipients were seropositive at baseline. Possibly, clonal diversity was underestimated; donors were largely white British and included more females.

The material was peripheral blood, obtained 28 days after the second AZD1222 dose. The TCR was taken from an adult who received the AZD1222 COVID-19 vaccine. The rearrangement joins TRBV29-1 to TRBJ2-1; the match to TRBD2 covers 9 bases. CDR3 amino acids: CSPGLAKGNEQFF. CDR3 DNA: TGCAGCCCGGGACTAGCAAAGGGCAATGAGCAGTTCTTC.